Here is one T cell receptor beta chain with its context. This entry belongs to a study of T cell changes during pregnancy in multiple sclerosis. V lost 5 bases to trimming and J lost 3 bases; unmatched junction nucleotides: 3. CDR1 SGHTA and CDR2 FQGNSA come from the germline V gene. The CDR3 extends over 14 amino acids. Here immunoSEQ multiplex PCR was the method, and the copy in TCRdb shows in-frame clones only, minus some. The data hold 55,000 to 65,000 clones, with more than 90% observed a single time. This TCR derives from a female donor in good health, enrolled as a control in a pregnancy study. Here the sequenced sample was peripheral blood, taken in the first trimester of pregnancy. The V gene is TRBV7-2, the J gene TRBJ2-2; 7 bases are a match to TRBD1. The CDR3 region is CASSRQGYTGELFF. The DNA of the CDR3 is TGTGCCAGCAGCCGACAGGGATACACCGGGGAGCTGTTTTTT.